The clone carrying this TCR beta chain was detected a few times. TCRdb re-analysed the RT-PCR reads in MiXCR, keeping a single row per CDR3 protein. Among hundreds of thousands of distinct CDR3 sequences listed, over 12% were seen once. The CDR3 totals 13 residues. CDR1 MNHNY and CDR2 SVGAGI come from the germline V gene (reference sequence). V was trimmed by 7 bases and J by 1 base, leaving 11 bases between them. The source of this sequence is a female donor in good health, serving as a healthy control. This chain uses TRBV6-6 with TRBJ2-7; D may be TRBD2 (5 bases). The sequencing input was memory CD4+ T cells from blood. The CDR3 spells CASKSRESYEQYF. CDR3 coding DNA: TGTGCCAGCAAAAGCCGGGAATCCTACGAGCAGTACTTC.